This T cell receptor beta chain was identified in a study of T cell changes during pregnancy in multiple sclerosis (dated by TCRdb to between 2018 and 2021). Study-wide context: Changes in the T cell repertoire over the course of pregnancy were examined in this study in women with multiple sclerosis.

The library relied on the immunoSEQ multiplex PCR assay. The table comes from immuneACCESS by way of TCRdb, which keeps in-frame sequences with V and J called. Part of the clones is missing from these tables; in studies checked, under half for an unresolved V gene and the rest for unknown reasons. The sample table holds about 62,000 clones, of which approximately 93% were seen once. The leading ten clones occupy 3.2% of the sample. Concerning this clone itself: There is no known antigen for this receptor. Within one base of it there is no much larger clone, and no base qualities were kept.

Sequences ENHRY (CDR1) and SYGVKD (CDR2) are obtained from the germline V gene. Here V drops 6 bases and J drops 4 bases, and the junction holds 9 bases not matched to any gene. The CDR3 goes from the cysteine to the phenylalanine over 15 residues. Here the CDR3 DNA is all that survives: 45 bases in frame from base 1. The TCR originated in a female donor with multiple sclerosis, enrolled in a pregnancy study. The sample here was CD8+ T cells from peripheral blood mononuclear cells, taken in the second trimester of pregnancy. The chain uses TRBV10-3 and TRBJ2-1; 7 middle bases align to TRBD1. Here the CDR3 is given as CAISRPGTEYNEQFF. The bases read TGTGCCATCAGCCGCCCCGGGACAGAGTACAATGAGCAGTTCTTC.